Presented here are 30 T cell receptor beta chains from one specimen sequenced in a study of human T cells and chemical hapten exposure. Time point defined: patch test 2, 6 weeks after DPC sensitization. Treatment here: therapeutic diphenylcyclopropenone sensitization with weekly scalp DPC. TCRdb re-derived calls from the RACE reads in MiXCR, one entry per CDR3 protein. The sample has just over 350,000 distinct CDR3 sequences, around 6% seen once. The sample was whole blood, taken in connection with sensitization to the hapten diphenylcyclopropenone (DPC). The receptors here all came from a woman between 18 and 30 years old with alopecia areata. Some clones in this sample may be carry-over from other donors' samples.

The chain employs TRBV6-2 or TRBV6-3 and TRBJ1-1, with TRBD1 identical over 9 bases. The germline CDR1 and CDR2 sequences are MNHEY and SVGEGT. V trimming: 6 bases; J trimming: 1 base; junction bases outside the gene matches: 6. The CDR3 spans 15 residues. This CDR3 is CASRTPGQGNTEAFF. The DNA of the CDR3 is TGTGCCAGCAGAACTCCGGGACAGGGGAACACTGAAGCTTTCTTT.

The chain employs TRBV5-6 and TRBJ2-3, with 12 positions matching TRBD1. Germline lookup yields CDR1 SGHDT and CDR2 YYEEEE. Losses at the gene ends were 4 bases for V and 6 bases for J; bases not matched to a gene: 6. There are 15 residues in the CDR3. As DNA, the CDR3 is TGTGCCAGCAGCACCGGGACAGGGGGCCTCGATACGCAGTATTTT. The encoded protein is CASSTGTGGLDTQYF.

This clonotype was seen ten or more times. The V gene is TRBV7-8, the J gene TRBJ1-4; no reliable D call. The CDR3 runs to 16 residues. The ends were cut back, 0 bases at V and 4 bases at J, with 12 bases in the middle. Germline V lookup: CDR1 SGHVS, CDR2 FQNEAQ. CDR3: CASSLARDPFNEKLFF. The CDR3 DNA sequence: TGTGCCAGCAGCTTAGCTAGAGACCCTTTTAATGAAAAACTGTTTTTT.

This clonotype was seen repeatedly, ten times or more. The V call is TRBV7-2, the J call TRBJ2-3, with no clear D. The CDR3 is 14 amino acids. CDR1 and CDR2 from the germline V gene are SGHTA and FQGNSA. Trimming pared 2 bases from V and 0 bases from J, leaving 6 bases between. CDR3 region: CASSLLLSTDTQYF. The CDR3 DNA reads TGTGCCAGCAGCTTACTTTTGAGCACAGATACGCAGTATTTT.

This clonotype was observed at least ten times. Written as DNA, the CDR3 is TGCAGTGCTAGATCCGTGACAGGGGAGGGTCAGCCCCAGCATTTT. Translated, it gives CSARSVTGEGQPQHF. The chain recombines TRBV20-1 with TRBJ1-5; 8 nucleotides line up with TRBD1. The CDR3 extends over 15 amino acids. Germline CDR1 and CDR2: DFQATT and SNEGSKA (reference sequence). V shed 2 bases and J 6 bases; nucleotides not matched to a gene: 9.

This clonotype was found many times. V gene TRBV18 combines with J gene TRBJ2-7, with D possibly matching TRBD2 (5 bases). The V gene lost 3 bases and the J gene lost 7 bases, with 19 bases spanning the gap. Germline CDR1 and CDR2: KGHSH and LQKENI. The CDR3 is 15 residues long. CDR3 region: CASSPNGGSMGEQYF. As DNA, the CDR3 is TGTGCCAGCTCACCTAACGGAGGATCTATGGGGGAGCAGTACTTC.

This clonotype appeared many times. A junction boundary mismatches the germline segment, possibly from a read error. The V call is TRBV20-1, the J call TRBJ2-7; the match to TRBD1 covers 7 bases. This CDR3 spans 13 amino acids. Germline CDR1 reads DFQATT; CDR2 reads SNEGSKA (reference sequence). The CDR3 region is CSARETGSDEQYF. DNA of the CDR3: TGCAGTGCTCGAGAGACAGGGTCGGACGAGCAGTACTTC.

In this sample, this clonotype turned up a few times. J is TRBJ2-3 and V is TRBV27; a weak D match, TRBD2 (6 bases). Trimming pared 8 bases from V and 3 bases from J, leaving 21 bases between. This CDR3 spans 16 amino acids. Germline CDR1 is MNHEY and CDR2 is SMNVEV (reference sequence). The CDR3 DNA reads as TGTGCCAGCTCGGAATCCATGGCGGGGTTTACAGATACGCAGTATTTT. It codes for CASSESMAGFTDTQYF.

The chain recombines TRBV29-1 with TRBJ2-2, with 8 bases fitting TRBD1. The J segment lost 5 bases and the V segment lost 7 bases, leaving 3 bases of the junction unmatched. In germline, CDR1 is SQVTM, CDR2 ANQGSEA. The CDR3 covers 12 residues. The CDR3 sequence: CSGYRGTGELFF. DNA for the CDR3: TGCAGCGGGTACAGGGGGACCGGGGAGCTGTTTTTT.

This clonotype was seen many times. V usage is TRBV20-1 and J usage is TRBJ1-1; D is perhaps TRBD1 (5 bases). CDR1 is DFQATT and CDR2 is SNEGSKA in the germline V gene (reference sequence). There are 12 residues in the CDR3. V shed 5 bases and J shed 6 bases, with 13 bases lying between them. The CDR3 nucleotides read TGCAGTGCTGGAGGGGCTGGAGCTGAAGCTTTCTTT. This encodes CSAGGAGAEAFF.

This clonotype was seen a single time. V usage is TRBV24-1 and J usage is TRBJ2-6; TRBD1 is a possible D gene (5 bases). Trimming left V 4 bases short and J 0 bases short, with 21 bases between. Germline CDR1 reads KGHDR; CDR2 reads SFDVKD. CDR3 length equals 20 residues. The CDR3 DNA sequence: TGTGCCACCAGTGACCTGACACTTTCAGGGCTTAGCTCTGGGGCCAACGTCCTGACTTTC. This codes for CATSDLTLSGLSSGANVLTF.

With regard to this clonotype: A read error may be the cause here, since a much bigger clone is one base away. The chain has TRBV9 and TRBJ2-3; D perhaps matches TRBD2 (5 bases). This CDR3 contains 15 residues. Germline CDR1 is SGDLS and CDR2 is YYNGEE. V lost 8 bases, J lost 6 bases, and 22 bases lay in between. This CDR3 reads CARSPGLSLTDTQYF. As DNA, the CDR3 is TGTGCCAGAAGCCCCGGACTTTCACTCACCGATACGCAGTATTTT.

This chain's CDR3 is CASSIDLLQTRASTDTQYF. The CDR3 DNA follows: TGTGCCAGCAGCATAGACCTCCTCCAGACTAGAGCTAGCACAGATACGCAGTATTTT. V gene TRBV7-2 combines with J gene TRBJ2-3; D possibly corresponds to TRBD2 (6 bases). V was shortened by 5 bases and J by 0 bases, with 24 bases between the two germline ends. There are 19 residues in the CDR3. Germline lookup yields CDR1 SGHTA and CDR2 FQGNSA.

This chain links TRBV2 with TRBJ2-7, with D uncertain. V shed 2 bases and J shed 4 bases, with 6 bases lying between them. There are 12 residues in the CDR3. Looked up from germline, CDR1 is SNHLY and CDR2 is FYNNEI. The CDR3 region is CASSERIYEQYF. In DNA, the CDR3 is TGTGCCAGCAGTGAAAGGATTTACGAGCAGTACTTC.

The V call is TRBV12-5, the J call TRBJ2-5; 8 bases are a match to TRBD1. Germline CDR1 is LGHNT and CDR2 is FRNRAP. This CDR3 is built from 18 residues. V lost 0 bases and J lost 2; bases outside the gene matches: 11. The CDR3 reads CASGLVDITGQAQETQYF. CDR3 nucleotide sequence: TGTGCTAGTGGTTTGGTAGATATCACGGGACAGGCACAAGAGACCCAGTACTTC.

This clonotype was detected once. The chain has TRBV2 and TRBJ2-4; 7 positions agree with TRBD1. The V gene's germline CDR1 is SNHLY and CDR2 FYNNEI. The CDR3 consists of 14 residues. The junction had 1 base not matched to a gene; V was cut back by 0 bases and J by 5 bases. The CDR3 DNA reads as TGTGCCAGCAGTGAAGCACAGGGGCAAAACATTCAGTACTTC. Translation: CASSEAQGQNIQYF.

The chain employs TRBV4-2 and TRBJ2-3; 8 nucleotides agree with TRBD2. Germline V gene data show CDR1 as LGHNA and CDR2 as YNFKEQ. This CDR3 spans 15 amino acids. V trimming: 4 bases; J trimming: 4 bases; junction bases outside the gene matches: 7. The CDR3 DNA follows: TGTGCCAGCAGCCCCAGCGGGGGCCTGCCAGATACGCAGTATTTT. Translation gives CASSPSGGLPDTQYF.

The chain employs TRBV3-1 and TRBJ1-2; D perhaps matches TRBD1 (6 bases). With 1 base removed from V and 2 bases from J, the gap between germline ends came to 8 bases. The CDR3 consists of 14 residues. Germline V lookup: CDR1 LGHDT, CDR2 YNNKEL (reference sequence). Written as DNA, the CDR3 is TGTGCCAGCAGCCAAGTGGACAGCAACTATGGCTACACCTTC. Translating it yields CASSQVDSNYGYTF.

This clonotype was seen repeatedly, ten times or more. This rearrangement joins TRBV12-3 or TRBV12-4 to TRBJ2-1; D not resolved. This CDR3 is built from 11 residues. V lost 3 bases, J lost 5 bases, and 2 bases lay in between. CDR3: CASSLNNEQFF. For the CDR3, the DNA is TGTGCCAGCAGTTTGAACAATGAGCAGTTCTTC.

A remark on this clonotype: Just one base apart from a much larger clone, this may be a read error. The rearrangement links TRBV16 to TRBJ1-5; weak D call: TRBD1 (5 bases). Germline CDR1 and CDR2: KGHSY and FQNENV. The CDR3 is 15 residues long. CDR3 loop: CASSQRSGNNQLQHF. CDR3 bases: TGTGCCAGCAGCCAAAGGTCAGGGAACAATCAGCTCCAGCATTTT. The full variable domain, its missing parts supplied by reference TRBV16 and TRBJ1-5, is GEEVAQTPKHLVRGEGQKAKLYCAPIKGHSYVFWYQQVLKNEFKFLISFQNENVFDETGMPKERFSAKCLPNSPCSLEIQATKLEDSAVYFCASSQRSGNNQLQHFGDGTRLSIL.

This clonotype has a handful of counts. The chain employs TRBV4-1 and TRBJ1-1; D is unresolved. V lost 1 base and J lost 4, with 10 bases in between. CDR3 length equals 14 residues. Germline V CDR1 and CDR2: MGHRA, YSYEKL. CDR3: CASSQVGRITEAFF. Here the CDR3 DNA reads TGCGCCAGCAGCCAAGTTGGCCGGATCACTGAAGCTTTCTTT.

The chain joins TRBV20-1 to TRBJ2-4, with 10 bases identical to TRBD2. The CDR3 has 15 residues. Germline V gene data show CDR1 as DFQATT and CDR2 as SNEGSKA (reference sequence). The V and J ends lost 0 bases and 4 bases, in that order; junction bases with no gene match: 3. The CDR3 DNA reads as TGCAGTGCTAGAGATAGCGGGGGGCTAAAAAACATTCAGTACTTC. Translated: CSARDSGGLKNIQYF.

This clonotype was seen ten or more times. This chain uses TRBV6-1 with TRBJ1-5, with 10 bases aligning to TRBD1. This CDR3 region has 14 residues. CDR1 is MNHNS and CDR2 is SASEGT in the germline V gene. Unmatched junction bases numbered 4, after V lost 4 bases and J lost 7 bases. CDR3 sequence (DNA): TGTGCCAGCAGTGGACAGGGGGCTTGGCAGCCCCAGCATTTT. This sequence encodes CASSGQGAWQPQHF.

This clonotype showed up just a few times. V usage is TRBV6-6 and J usage is TRBJ1-1, with no clear D. There are 14 residues in the CDR3. CDR1 is MNHNY and CDR2 is SVGAGI in the germline V gene (reference sequence). V was cut by 2 bases and J by 1 base, with 8 bases left in between. The CDR3 DNA is TGTGCCAGCAGTTACGGGCGGCAGAACACTGAAGCTTTCTTT. Protein sequence: CASSYGRQNTEAFF.

This rearrangement joins TRBV6-1 to TRBJ2-3, with D tentatively TRBD2 (5 bases). Trimming took 4 bases from V and 0 from J, leaving 11 bases between them. The CDR3 is made up of 15 amino acids. Looked up from germline, CDR1 is MNHNS and CDR2 is SASEGT. The CDR3: CASSVWRASTDTQYF. In nucleotides, the CDR3 is TGTGCCAGCAGTGTCTGGCGGGCGAGCACAGATACGCAGTATTTT.

This clonotype was found a few times. V is TRBV29-1 and J is TRBJ2-2, with a possible D match to TRBD1 (6 bases). CDR3 size: 15 residues. Trimming removed 0 bases from V and 1 base from J, with 9 bases in between. The germline gives CDR1 SQVTM, CDR2 ANQGSEA. CDR3 protein: CSVEDPDRNTGELFF. CDR3 sequence (DNA): TGCAGCGTTGAAGATCCGGACAGGAACACCGGGGAGCTGTTTTTT.

This clonotype was seen a handful of times. The chain employs TRBV20-1 and TRBJ2-3; 11 bases map to TRBD2. This CDR3 spans 16 amino acids. CDR1 DFQATT and CDR2 SNEGSKA come from the germline V gene (reference sequence). The trim removed 3 bases at V and 6 bases at J, leaving 11 bases unmatched. The CDR3 sequence: CSARDSGGAFEDTQYF. CDR3 coding DNA: TGCAGTGCTAGGGATAGCGGGGGGGCATTTGAGGATACGCAGTATTTT.

The chain joins TRBV3-1 to TRBJ2-1; D might be TRBD1 or TRBD2, each matching 5 bases. CDR3 length: 14 amino acids. Trimming took off 1 base at V and 7 bases at J, with 11 bases between the two ends. Germline CDR1 is LGHDT and CDR2 is YNNKEL (reference sequence). In DNA, the CDR3 is TGTGCCAGCAGCCAAGGGGGGAGTCGGAATGAGCAGTTCTTC. Translated: CASSQGGSRNEQFF.

This clonotype appeared many times. The rearrangement uses TRBV5-1 and TRBJ2-6; D uncertain. The CDR3 length is 14 residues. Germline V gene sequence: CDR1 SGHRS, CDR2 YFSETQ. V gave up 7 bases and J gave up 2 bases, with 10 bases separating them. The CDR3 region is CASGEATGANVLTF. The CDR3 DNA follows: TGCGCCAGCGGAGAGGCTACTGGGGCCAACGTCCTGACTTTC.

This clonotype was observed many times. The chain couples TRBV12-3 or TRBV12-4 to TRBJ2-3; D possibly corresponds to TRBD2 (5 bases). Trimming stripped 7 bases from V and 5 bases from J, with 10 bases between. The CDR3 is 12 amino acids. CDR3: CASTNRGDTQYF. The CDR3 DNA sequence: TGTGCCAGCACTAACCGGGGAGATACGCAGTATTTT.